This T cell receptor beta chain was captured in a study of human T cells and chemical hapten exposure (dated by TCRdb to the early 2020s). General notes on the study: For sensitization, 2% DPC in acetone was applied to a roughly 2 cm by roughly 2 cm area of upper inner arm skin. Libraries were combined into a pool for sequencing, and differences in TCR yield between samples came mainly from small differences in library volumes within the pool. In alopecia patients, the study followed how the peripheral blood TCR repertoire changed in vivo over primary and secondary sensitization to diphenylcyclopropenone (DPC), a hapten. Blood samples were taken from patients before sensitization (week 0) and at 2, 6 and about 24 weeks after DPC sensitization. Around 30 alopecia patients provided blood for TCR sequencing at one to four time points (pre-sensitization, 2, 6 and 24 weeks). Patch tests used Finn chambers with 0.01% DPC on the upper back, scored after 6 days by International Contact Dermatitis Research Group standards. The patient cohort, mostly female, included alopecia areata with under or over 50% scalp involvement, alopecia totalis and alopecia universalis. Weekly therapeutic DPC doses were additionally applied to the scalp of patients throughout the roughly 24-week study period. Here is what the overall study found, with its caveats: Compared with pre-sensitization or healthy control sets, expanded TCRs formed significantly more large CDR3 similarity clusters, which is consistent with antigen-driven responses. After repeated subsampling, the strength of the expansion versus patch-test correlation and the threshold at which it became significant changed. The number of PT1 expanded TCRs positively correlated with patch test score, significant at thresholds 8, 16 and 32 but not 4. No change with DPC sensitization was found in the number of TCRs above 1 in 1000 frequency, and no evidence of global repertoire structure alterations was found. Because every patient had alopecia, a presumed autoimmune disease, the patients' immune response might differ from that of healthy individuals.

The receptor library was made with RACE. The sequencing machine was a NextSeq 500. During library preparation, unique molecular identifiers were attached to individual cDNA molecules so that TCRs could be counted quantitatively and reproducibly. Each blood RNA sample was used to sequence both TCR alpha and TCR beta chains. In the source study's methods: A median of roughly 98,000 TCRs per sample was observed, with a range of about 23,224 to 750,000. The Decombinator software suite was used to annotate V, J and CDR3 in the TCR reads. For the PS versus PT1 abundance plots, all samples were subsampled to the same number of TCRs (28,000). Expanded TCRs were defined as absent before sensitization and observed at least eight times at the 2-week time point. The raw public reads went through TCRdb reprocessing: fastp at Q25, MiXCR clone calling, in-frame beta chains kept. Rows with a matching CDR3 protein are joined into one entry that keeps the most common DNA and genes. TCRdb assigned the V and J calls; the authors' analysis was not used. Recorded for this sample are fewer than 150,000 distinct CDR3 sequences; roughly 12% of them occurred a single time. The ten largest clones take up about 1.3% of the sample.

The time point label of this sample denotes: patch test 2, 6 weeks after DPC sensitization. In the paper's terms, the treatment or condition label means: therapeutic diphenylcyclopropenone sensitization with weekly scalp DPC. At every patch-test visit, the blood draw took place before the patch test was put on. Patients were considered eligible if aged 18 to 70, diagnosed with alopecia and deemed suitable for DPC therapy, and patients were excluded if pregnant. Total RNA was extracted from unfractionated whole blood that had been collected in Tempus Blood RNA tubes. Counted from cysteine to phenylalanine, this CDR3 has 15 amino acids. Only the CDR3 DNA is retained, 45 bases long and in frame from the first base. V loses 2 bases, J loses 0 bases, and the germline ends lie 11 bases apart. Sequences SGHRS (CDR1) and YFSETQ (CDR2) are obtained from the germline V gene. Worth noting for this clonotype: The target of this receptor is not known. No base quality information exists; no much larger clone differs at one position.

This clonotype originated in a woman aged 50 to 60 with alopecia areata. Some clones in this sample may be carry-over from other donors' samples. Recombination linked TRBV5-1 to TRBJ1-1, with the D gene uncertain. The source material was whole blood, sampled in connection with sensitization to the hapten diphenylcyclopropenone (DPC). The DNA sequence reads TGCGCCAGCAGCTTACAACGGACGGTGAACACTGAAGCTTTCTTT. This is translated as CASSLQRTVNTEAFF.